The present T cell receptor beta chain was sequenced within a study of human T cells and chemical hapten exposure. Study overall: The study traced per-sample TCR yield variation mainly to small differences in pooled library volumes.

Germline CDR1 and CDR2: SEHNR and FQNEAQ (reference sequence). This CDR3 is built from 15 residues. V was shortened by 5 bases and J by 1 base, with 12 bases between the two germline ends. Time point noted: patch test 1, 2 weeks after DPC sensitization. As to treatment: therapeutic diphenylcyclopropenone sensitization with weekly scalp DPC. A single record per CDR3 protein comes from TCRdb applying MiXCR to the RACE reads. The sample carries 90,000 or so distinct CDR3 sequences, more than 9% recorded once. This sample comprised whole blood, obtained in connection with sensitization to the hapten diphenylcyclopropenone (DPC). The chain couples TRBV7-9 to TRBJ2-1; D uncertain. The TCR originated in a man between 35 and 55 years old with alopecia areata. Some clones in this sample may be carry-over from other donors' samples. The CDR3 nucleotides read TGTGCCAGCAGCCCCGTCGGCGTATCCTACAATGAGCAGTTCTTC. Translation gives CASSPVGVSYNEQFF.